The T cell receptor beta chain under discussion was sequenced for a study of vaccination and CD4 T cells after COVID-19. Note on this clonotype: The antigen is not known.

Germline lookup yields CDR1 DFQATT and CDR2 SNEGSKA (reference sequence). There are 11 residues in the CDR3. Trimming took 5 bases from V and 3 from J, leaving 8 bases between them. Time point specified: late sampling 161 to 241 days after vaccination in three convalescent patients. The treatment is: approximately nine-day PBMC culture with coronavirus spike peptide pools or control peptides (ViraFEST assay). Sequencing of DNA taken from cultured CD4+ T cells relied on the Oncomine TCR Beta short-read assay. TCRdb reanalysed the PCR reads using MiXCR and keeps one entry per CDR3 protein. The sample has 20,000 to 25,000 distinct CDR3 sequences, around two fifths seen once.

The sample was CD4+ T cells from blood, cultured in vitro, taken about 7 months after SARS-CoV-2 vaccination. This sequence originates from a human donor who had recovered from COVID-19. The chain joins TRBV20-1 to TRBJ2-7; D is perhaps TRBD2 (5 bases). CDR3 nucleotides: TGCAGTGCTTTCCGGGACTACGAGCAGTACTTC. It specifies CSAFRDYEQYF.